This TCR beta chain was identified in a study of blood T cell repertoires in COVID-19. Study-level information: The cDNA or gDNA used as material had been derived from T cells, B-cell-depleted T cells, or PBMCs.

Trimming took off 7 bases at V and 4 bases at J, with 13 bases between the two ends. Germline lookup yields CDR1 GTSNPN and CDR2 SVGIG (reference sequence). CDR3 length: 12 residues. The assay was immunoSEQ multiplex PCR, and TCRdb's table has in-frame clones only and misses some. The repertoire holds 300,000 to 400,000 clones, with roughly 89% as singletons. The chain carries TRBV30 and TRBJ2-5; D call uncertain. Sequenced sample: peripheral blood. The sequence was obtained from a man between 25 and 39 years old with COVID-19, enrolled during active disease. The CDR3 sequence is CASETVGETQYF. The CDR3 DNA is TGTGCCTCGGAAACAGTAGGAGAGACCCAGTACTTC.